The 9 T cell receptor beta chains in this list originate from one sample, sequenced in a study of neurological immune-mediated disorders. Time point given: longitudinal time-point 1 (baseline). TCRdb fed the 5' RACE reads into MiXCR, producing one record per CDR3 protein. The profile shows some 54,000 distinct CDR3 sequences, about 11% of them singletons. The sample was PBMCs. The source is a male donor with HTLV-1-associated myelopathy (HAM/TSP).

This clonotype was observed many times. The V call is TRBV20-1, the J call TRBJ2-4; 9 positions match TRBD1. The CDR3 extends over 15 amino acids. V lost 5 bases, J lost 1 base, and 6 bases stayed unmatched. Germline V lookup: CDR1 DFQATT, CDR2 SNEGSKA (reference sequence). The CDR3 here is CSASRTGAAKNIQYF. DNA for the CDR3: TGCAGTGCTTCCCGGACAGGGGCCGCCAAAAACATTCAGTACTTC.

V and J are TRBV4-3 and TRBJ2-3; D tentatively fits TRBD1 or TRBD2 (5 bases each). Deletions cut 1 base from V and 6 bases from J, with 11 bases between. The CDR3 contains 14 residues. Germline V gene sequence: CDR1 LGHNA, CDR2 YSLEER. The DNA for the CDR3 is TGCGCCAGCAGCCAAGTAGGTGGGACCGATACGCAGTATTTT. This sequence encodes CASSQVGGTDTQYF.

This clonotype was observed many times. This chain joins TRBV6-5 and TRBJ1-6; TRBD1 aligns across 8 bases. The CDR3 totals 13 residues. V gave up 4 bases and J gave up 15 bases; unmatched junction bases: 8. Germline V lookup: CDR1 MNHEY, CDR2 SVGAGI. CDR3 bases: TGTGCCAGCAGTTCACTGGACAGGGTAATCCTCCACTTT. Its protein is CASSSLDRVILHF.

This clonotype was seen at least ten times. This sequence joins TRBV12-3 or TRBV12-4 and TRBJ2-7; D is undetermined. CDR3 length: 13 residues. Trimming took 2 bases from V and 6 from J, leaving 11 bases between them. DNA for the CDR3: TGTGCCAGCAGTTTAACGGCGAGTCCCGAGCAGTACTTC. Its protein product is CASSLTASPEQYF.

This clonotype was found a few times. The chain employs TRBV4-3 and TRBJ2-7; weak D call: TRBD2 (5 bases). This CDR3 has 13 residues. CDR1 and CDR2 from the germline V gene are LGHNA and YSLEER. Trimming shortened V by 0 bases and J by 2 bases, and 5 bases separated the two germline ends. CDR3 in DNA: TGCGCCAGCAGCCAAGACGGGACCTACGAGCAGTACTTC. It yields the protein CASSQDGTYEQYF.

This clonotype was counted many times. V is TRBV9 and J is TRBJ2-3, with TRBD2 identical over 10 bases. J gave up 0 bases and V 4 bases, and 20 bases lay outside the gene matches. The CDR3 contains 21 residues. The germline gives CDR1 SGDLS, CDR2 YYNGEE. The CDR3 nucleotides read TGTGCCAGCAGCCCCCATTTGCAGCGGGGGGGTGTATACCCTAGCACAGATACGCAGTATTTT. It encodes CASSPHLQRGGVYPSTDTQYF.

The table lists this clonotype with many counts. The rearrangement joins TRBV27 to TRBJ2-5, with 8 bases lining up with TRBD1. The CDR3 loop spans 13 amino acids. J gave up 7 bases and V 4 bases, and 5 bases lay outside the gene matches. Per the germline V gene, CDR1 is MNHEY and CDR2 is SMNVEV (reference sequence). The CDR3 is CASSSTGDGTQYF. DNA of the CDR3: TGTGCCAGCAGTTCGACAGGGGATGGGACCCAGTACTTC.

This clonotype came up many times. This sequence joins TRBV5-1 and TRBJ1-1; 8 bases map to TRBD1. Trimming cost V 0 bases and J 3 bases; bases outside gene matches: 4. CDR3 length equals 15 residues. Germline lookup yields CDR1 SGHRS and CDR2 YFSETQ. The CDR3 spells CASSLEDRVYTEAFF. In DNA, the CDR3 is TGCGCCAGCAGCTTGGAGGACAGGGTCTACACTGAAGCTTTCTTT. Variable domain in full (rest from reference TRBV5-1 and TRBJ1-1): KAGVTQTPRYLIKTRGQQVTLSCSPISGHRSVSWYQQTPGQGLQFLFEYFSETQRNKGNFPGRFSGRQFSNSRSEMNVSTLELGDSALYLCASSLEDRVYTEAFFGQGTRLTVV.

The chain is built from TRBV15 and TRBJ1-2, with 9 bases that match TRBD1. J gave up 8 bases and V 2 bases, and 12 bases lay outside the gene matches. Per germline, CDR1 LNHNV and CDR2 YYDKDF (reference sequence). This CDR3 has 16 residues. For the CDR3, the DNA is TGTGCCACCAGCAGACCTTCGGACAGGGGTGTATCCGGCTACACCTTC. Amino acids: CATSRPSDRGVSGYTF. Full variable domain (outside the CDR3, taken from reference TRBV15 and TRBJ1-2): DAMVIQNPRYQVTQFGKPVTLSCSQTLNHNVMYWYQQKSSQAPKLLFHYYDKDFNNEADTPDNFQSRRPNTSFCFLDIRSPGLGDTAMYLCATSRPSDRGVSGYTFGSGTRLTVV.